The rows below give T cell receptor beta chains drawn from one sample of a study of cytomegalovirus exposure and HLA in healthy donors. Only in-frame clones appear in the TCRdb table, and some are missing; sequencing was by immunoSEQ multiplex PCR. The profile shows some 200,000 clones, roughly 80% of them singletons. Material: PBMCs. These receptors came from a girl under 18 in good health and CMV-seronegative. Both conserved end residues are part of each CDR3. Each record gives: J gene, D gene, V gene, CDR3 length, clone size, CDR3 DNA, CDR3 protein. A D gene is named only where the DNA matches it firmly. A row's size may be missing; if present it is once, few, many or a size class.

TRBJ1-1 | - | TRBV5-8 | 14 | - | TGTGCCAGCAGCTTGGGCACAGGGATCACTGAAGCTTTCTTT | CASSLGTGITEAFF
TRBJ2-3 | TRBD1 | TRBV11-3 | 15 | once | TGTGCCAGCAGCTCTAGGACAGGGGAGGGAGATACGCAGTATTTT | CASSSRTGEGDTQYF
TRBJ2-5 | - | TRBV9 | 16 | - | TGTGCCAGCAGCGTATCGGGTCCCCGGGAGAAAGAGACCCAGTACTTC | CASSVSGPREKETQYF
TRBJ1-4 | - | TRBV27 | 15 | few | TGTGCCAGCAGTTTATGGGGGAGGGGTAATGAAAAACTGTTTTTT | CASSLWGRGNEKLFF
TRBJ2-2 | - | TRBV19 | 13 | - | TGTGCCAGTAGTATCGCGGGCACCGGGGAGCTGTTTTTT | CASSIAGTGELFF
TRBJ2-7 | - | TRBV6-5 | 16 | - | TGTGCCAGCAGTTACTCCATTCCCCCTTCGGGTTACGAGCAGTACTTC | CASSYSIPPSGYEQYF
TRBJ2-1 | - | TRBV7-9 | 11 | - | TGTGCCAGCAGCTTATTCGATGAGCAGTTCTTC | CASSLFDEQFF
TRBJ2-1 | TRBD1 | TRBV6-4 | 15 | - | TGTGCCAGCAGTTCGGACAGGGGATATAGCAATGAGCAGTTCTTC | CASSSDRGYSNEQFF
TRBJ2-7 | - | TRBV5-5 | 14 | - | TGTGCCAGCAGCTTGAGGGGACTGAACTACGAGCAGTACTTC | CASSLRGLNYEQYF
TRBJ2-7 | TRBD1 | TRBV28 | 15 | - | TGTGCCAGCAGTTTTGGGGACAGCTCATCCTACGAGCAGTACTTC | CASSFGDSSSYEQYF
TRBJ1-2 | - | TRBV18 | 11 | - | TGTGCCAGCTCCCCCGGGGGTGGCTACACCTTC | CASSPGGGYTF
TRBJ1-4 | - | TRBV7-2 | 14 | - | TGTGCCAGCAGCCCGACAGTAACTAATGAAAAACTGTTTTTT | CASSPTVTNEKLFF
TRBJ1-4 | TRBD1 | TRBV30 | 15 | - | TGTGCCTGGAGTTCAGGACAGGGCTTAAGTGAAAAACTGTTTTTT | CAWSSGQGLSEKLFF
TRBJ1-2 | - | TRBV18 | 16 | - | TGTGCCAGCTCACCAGAGCCTGTCCCCTCTAACTATGGCTACACCTTC | CASSPEPVPSNYGYTF
TRBJ1-2 | - | TRBV2 | 11 | - | TGTGCCAGCAGCTCCGGTGGTGGCTACACCTTC | CASSSGGGYTF